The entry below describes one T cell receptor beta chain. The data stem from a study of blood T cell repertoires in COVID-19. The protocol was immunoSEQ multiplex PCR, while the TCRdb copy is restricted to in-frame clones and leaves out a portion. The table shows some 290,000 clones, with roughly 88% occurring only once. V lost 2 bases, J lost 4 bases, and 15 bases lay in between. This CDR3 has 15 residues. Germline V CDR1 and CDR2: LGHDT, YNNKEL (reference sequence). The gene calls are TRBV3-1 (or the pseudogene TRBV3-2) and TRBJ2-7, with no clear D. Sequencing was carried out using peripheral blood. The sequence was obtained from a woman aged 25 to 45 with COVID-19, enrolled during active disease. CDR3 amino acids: CASSQNPQFEYEQYF. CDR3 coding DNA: TGTGCCAGCAGCCAAAATCCACAGTTTGAATACGAGCAGTACTTC.